The rows below give T cell receptor beta chains drawn from one sample of a study. TCRdb re-analysed the RT-PCR reads in MiXCR, keeping a single row per CDR3 protein. The table has about 680,000 distinct CDR3 sequences, 12% to 15% seen once. The sample taken for sequencing was memory CD4+ T cells from blood. The receptors here all came from a female donor in good health, serving as a healthy control. Each CDR3 is given with its conserved first and last residue. The order of the fields is D gene, clone size, V gene, J gene, CDR3 protein, CDR3 DNA. The D gene is left open where the match is weak. Clone size, where shown, is once, few, many, or a class for clones that have expanded.

>-|-|TRBV20-1|TRBJ1-2
CSARLRDTTLAF
TGCAGTGCTAGGCTCCGGGACACCACCCTCGCCTTC
>-|-|TRBV3-1|TRBJ2-7
CASTGADEQYF
TGTGCCAGCACAGGGGCAGACGAGCAGTACTTC
>-|many|TRBV27|TRBJ2-7
CASREGQSYEQYF
TGTGCCAGCAGGGAGGGACAGTCCTACGAGCAGTACTTC
>-|-|TRBV7-9|TRBJ1-1
CASNYKSGYAGKELTEAFF
TGTGCCAGCAACTACAAATCCGGCTATGCAGGGAAGGAGCTCACTGAAGCTTTCTTT
>-|-|TRBV21-1|TRBJ1-1
CASSKVAGGANTEAFF
-
>TRBD1|many|TRBV5-1|TRBJ2-1
CASSSGTGGNNEQFF
TGCGCCAGCAGCTCCGGGACAGGGGGGAACAATGAGCAGTTCTTC
>-|few|TRBV28|TRBJ1-2
CASSSPPGAEGYGYTF
TGTGCCAGCAGTTCTCCCCCTGGGGCGGAAGGCTATGGCTACACCTTC
>TRBD1|-|TRBV5-5|TRBJ1-1
CASSLAGQVVTFF
TGTGCCAGCAGCTTGGCGGGACAGGTCGTAACTTTCTTT
>-|-|TRBV6-5|TRBJ2-3
CASRRDADTQYF
TGTGCCAGCAGACGAGACGCGGATACGCAGTATTTT
>TRBD2|-|TRBV20-1|TRBJ2-3
CSAQAPGGNTDTQYF
TGCAGTGCCCAAGCGCCGGGAGGGAACACAGATACGCAGTATTTT
>TRBD2|few|TRBV11-2|TRBJ2-5
CASSNSGEWQETQYF
TGTGCCAGCAGCAATAGCGGGGAATGGCAAGAGACCCAGTACTTC
>TRBD1|-|TRBV20-1|TRBJ2-5
CSAKKDRGRGETQYF
TGCAGTGCTAAAAAGGACAGGGGGCGGGGAGAGACCCAGTACTTC
>TRBD1|few|TRBV20-1|TRBJ1-2
CSTEYRGRYTF
TGCAGTACGGAATACAGGGGACGTTACACCTTC
>-|many|TRBV6-5|TRBJ2-3
CASRVRFSTDTQYF
TGTGCCAGCAGAGTTCGTTTTTCCACAGATACGCAGTATTTT
>-|few|TRBV7-2|TRBJ1-2
CASSSDTGNGYTF
TGTGCCAGCAGCTCAGATACAGGGAATGGCTACACCTTC
>-|few|TRBV11-2|TRBJ2-2
CASRIRATGELFF
TGTGCCAGCAGGATCCGGGCCACCGGGGAGCTGTTTTTT
>-|-|TRBV5-5|TRBJ1-1
CASSPEYQTEAFF
TGTGCCAGCAGCCCGGAATATCAAACTGAAGCTTTCTTT
>-|many|TRBV20-1|TRBJ2-1
CSARDLLDNEQFF
TGCAGTGCTAGAGATCTTCTTGACAATGAGCAGTTCTTC
>-|many|TRBV10-3|TRBJ1-1
CAISEQSTTEAFF
TGTGCCATCAGTGAACAGAGCACAACTGAAGCTTTCTTT
>TRBD1|few|TRBV7-2|TRBJ1-5
CASSQNQGARGQPQHF
TGTGCCAGCAGTCAAAACCAGGGGGCGCGGGGCCAGCCCCAGCATTTT
>-|few|TRBV5-1|TRBJ2-3
CASSLVANRDTQYF
TGCGCCAGCAGCTTGGTCGCGAATAGAGATACGCAGTATTTT
>-|many|TRBV5-1|TRBJ2-3
CASSPLTSSTDTQYF
TGCGCCAGCAGCCCCCTCACGAGTAGCACAGATACGCAGTATTTT
>-|few|TRBV19|TRBJ2-7
CASSPSGRKTYEQYF
TGTGCCAGTAGTCCTTCGGGACGGAAGACCTACGAGCAGTACTTC
>-|few|TRBV12-3/TRBV12-4|TRBJ1-1
CASLFLNTEAFF
TGTGCCAGCCTCTTCCTGAACACTGAAGCTTTCTTT
>-|few|TRBV7-8|TRBJ1-5
CASSLSSTGAAQPQHF
TGTGCCAGCAGCTTATCTTCGACAGGAGCTGCTCAGCCCCAGCATTTT
>TRBD1|many|TRBV7-9|TRBJ2-5
CASSRWSDRGQETQYF
TGTGCCAGCAGCCGTTGGAGCGACAGGGGCCAAGAGACCCAGTACTTC
>-|many|TRBV12-3/TRBV12-4|TRBJ2-3
CASSFRLPSTDTQYF
TGTGCCAGCAGTTTTCGTCTTCCTAGCACAGATACGCAGTATTTT
>TRBD1|many|TRBV28|TRBJ1-1
CASSWTGGRSEAFF
TGTGCCAGCAGTTGGACAGGAGGACGCAGTGAAGCTTTCTTT
>-|-|TRBV25-1|TRBJ1-6
CASSPGLRDSPLHF
TGTGCCAGCAGTCCGGGTCTAAGGGATTCACCCCTCCACTTT
>-|-|TRBV11-2|TRBJ2-5
CASSAPIQTQYF
TGTGCCAGCAGCGCCCCAATCCAGACCCAGTACTTC
>-|-|TRBV25-1|TRBJ2-5
CASSHRRDKETQYF
TGTGCCAGCAGCCATAGGAGGGACAAAGAGACCCAGTACTTC
>-|many|TRBV12-3/TRBV12-4|TRBJ2-3
CASSSNTDTQYF
TGTGCCAGCAGTTCGAACACAGATACGCAGTATTTT
>TRBD2|many|TRBV12-3/TRBV12-4|TRBJ2-1
CASSLLAGPYNEQFF
TGTGCCAGCAGCCTCCTAGCGGGACCCTACAATGAGCAGTTCTTC
>-|-|TRBV12-5|TRBJ2-7
CASGSTPRSYEQYF
TGTGCTAGTGGTTCTACCCCAAGATCCTACGAGCAGTACTTC
>-|-|TRBV7-2|TRBJ2-7
CASTFGTYPYEQYF
TGTGCCAGCACCTTCGGGACGTACCCCTACGAGCAGTACTTC
>TRBD2|-|TRBV5-1|TRBJ2-1
CASSSGLAGLSGAYNEQFF
TGCGCCAGCAGCTCCGGACTAGCGGGACTAAGTGGTGCCTACAATGAGCAGTTCTTC
>-|-|TRBV15|TRBJ1-4
CATAGTSTNEKLFF
TGTGCCACCGCCGGGACATCAACTAATGAAAAACTGTTTTTT
>TRBD1|-|TRBV12-3/TRBV12-4|TRBJ2-1
CASSGSGQGLGEFF
TGTGCCAGCAGCGGATCGGGACAGGGTCTCGGGGAGTTCTTC
>-|-|TRBV11-2|TRBJ2-5
CASSYGVASLETQYF
TGTGCCAGCAGCTACGGGGTGGCCTCATTAGAGACCCAGTACTTC
>-|-|TRBV6-5|TRBJ2-1
CASSPNLNNEQFF
TGTGCCAGCAGTCCCAATCTGAATAATGAGCAGTTCTTC
>-|-|TRBV28|TRBJ1-5
CASSSGMEGNQPQHF
TGTGCCAGCAGTTCAGGGATGGAGGGCAATCAGCCCCAGCATTTT
>TRBD1|-|TRBV4-1|TRBJ1-4
CASSPEKGAGGEKLFF
TGCGCCAGCAGCCCAGAAAAGGGGGCAGGAGGTGAAAAACTGTTTTTT
>-|few|TRBV10-3|TRBJ1-6
CATHGADNSPLHF
TGTGCCACCCACGGGGCAGATAATTCACCCCTCCACTTT
>-|-|TRBV10-3|TRBJ2-2
CAISDWHNTGELFF
TGTGCCATCAGTGATTGGCACAACACCGGGGAGCTGTTTTTT
>TRBD2|few|TRBV6-2/TRBV6-3|TRBJ2-7
CAKLAGPSYEQYF
TGTGCCAAGCTAGCGGGACCCTCCTACGAGCAGTACTTC
>-|many|TRBV7-9|TRBJ2-2
CASSFTRGGDTGELFF
TGTGCCAGCAGCTTTACCCGGGGAGGAGACACCGGGGAGCTGTTTTTT
>TRBD2|-|TRBV20-1|TRBJ2-3
CSARIAGGLTDTQYF
TGCAGTGCTAGGATAGCGGGAGGACTCACAGATACGCAGTATTTT
>TRBD2|many|TRBV7-3|TRBJ2-1
CASSLLSGRRYNEQFF
TGTGCCAGCAGCTTATTAAGCGGGAGAAGATACAATGAGCAGTTCTTC
>TRBD1|-|TRBV20-1|TRBJ1-4
CSAYHGQDGMEKLFF
TGCAGTGCTTATCACGGACAGGATGGCATGGAAAAACTGTTTTTT
>-|-|TRBV6-5|TRBJ1-1
CASSYLRYGRRRNTEAFF
TGTGCCAGCAGTTACCTTAGGTACGGCAGACGTAGGAACACTGAAGCTTTCTTT
>-|few|TRBV12-3/TRBV12-4|TRBJ2-1
CASSQRGGADEQFF
TGTGCCAGCAGTCAGCGAGGCGGCGCTGATGAGCAGTTCTTC
>TRBD1|-|TRBV29-1|TRBJ2-3
CSVVGQGGSDTQYF
TGCAGCGTTGTCGGACAGGGCGGATCAGATACGCAGTATTTT
>TRBD2|-|TRBV5-1|TRBJ2-1
CASSLPSLNGLAGVRLSYNEQFF
TGCGCCAGCAGCTTGCCCTCCTTAAACGGACTAGCGGGAGTGAGGCTGTCCTACAATGAGCAGTTCTTC
>-|few|TRBV7-2|TRBJ2-3
CASSSTSLADTQYF
TGTGCCAGCAGCTCGACTAGTTTGGCAGATACGCAGTATTTT
>TRBD1|-|TRBV4-1|TRBJ1-5
CASSQRGTGDQPQHF
TGCGCCAGCAGCCAACGGGGGACAGGTGATCAGCCCCAGCATTTT
>TRBD2|many|TRBV29-1|TRBJ2-5
CSVSRTSGQETQYF
TGCAGCGTTTCAAGGACTAGCGGGCAAGAGACCCAGTACTTC
>-|-|TRBV5-1|TRBJ2-3
CASSLVLAQGDTQYF
TGCGCCAGCAGCTTGGTTCTAGCCCAAGGGGATACGCAGTATTTT
>-|few|TRBV9|TRBJ1-2
CASSVHVGSNYGYTF
TGTGCCAGCAGCGTCCACGTAGGATCTAACTATGGCTACACCTTC
>TRBD2|many|TRBV28|TRBJ2-1
CASSYTSGRFQQFF
TGTGCCAGCAGTTACACTAGCGGGAGGTTCCAGCAGTTCTTC
>-|-|TRBV20-1|TRBJ1-5
CSASPILGNQPQHF
TGCAGTGCTTCACCGATACTTGGAAATCAGCCCCAGCATTTT